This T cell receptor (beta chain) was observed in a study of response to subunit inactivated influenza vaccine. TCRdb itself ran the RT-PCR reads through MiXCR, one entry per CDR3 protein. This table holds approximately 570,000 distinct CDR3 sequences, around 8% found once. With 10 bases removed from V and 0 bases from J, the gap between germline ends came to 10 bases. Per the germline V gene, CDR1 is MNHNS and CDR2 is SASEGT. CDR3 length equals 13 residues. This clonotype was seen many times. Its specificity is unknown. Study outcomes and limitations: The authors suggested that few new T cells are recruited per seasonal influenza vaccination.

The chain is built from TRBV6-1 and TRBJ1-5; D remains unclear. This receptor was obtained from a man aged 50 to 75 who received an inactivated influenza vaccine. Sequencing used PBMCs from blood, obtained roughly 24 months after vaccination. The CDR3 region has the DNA TGTGCCATCCGAGAGGTTAGCAATCAGCCCCAGCATTTT. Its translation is CAIREVSNQPQHF.